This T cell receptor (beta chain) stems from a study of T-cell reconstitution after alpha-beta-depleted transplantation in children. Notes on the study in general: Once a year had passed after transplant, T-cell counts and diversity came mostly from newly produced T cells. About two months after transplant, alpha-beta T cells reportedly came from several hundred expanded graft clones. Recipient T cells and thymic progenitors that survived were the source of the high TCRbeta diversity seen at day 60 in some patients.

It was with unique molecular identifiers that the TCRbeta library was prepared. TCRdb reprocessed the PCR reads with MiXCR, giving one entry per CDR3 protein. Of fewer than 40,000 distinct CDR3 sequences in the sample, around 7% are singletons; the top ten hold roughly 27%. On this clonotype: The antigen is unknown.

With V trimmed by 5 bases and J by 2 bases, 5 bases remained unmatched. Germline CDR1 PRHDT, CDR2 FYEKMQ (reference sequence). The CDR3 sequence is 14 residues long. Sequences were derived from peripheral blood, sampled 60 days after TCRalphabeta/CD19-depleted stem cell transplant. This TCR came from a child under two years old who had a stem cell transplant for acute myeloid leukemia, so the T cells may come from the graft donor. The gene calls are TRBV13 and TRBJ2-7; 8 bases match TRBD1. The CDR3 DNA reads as TGTGCCAGCAGCCGGGGACAGGCCCCCTACGAGCAGTACTTC. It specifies CASSRGQAPYEQYF.